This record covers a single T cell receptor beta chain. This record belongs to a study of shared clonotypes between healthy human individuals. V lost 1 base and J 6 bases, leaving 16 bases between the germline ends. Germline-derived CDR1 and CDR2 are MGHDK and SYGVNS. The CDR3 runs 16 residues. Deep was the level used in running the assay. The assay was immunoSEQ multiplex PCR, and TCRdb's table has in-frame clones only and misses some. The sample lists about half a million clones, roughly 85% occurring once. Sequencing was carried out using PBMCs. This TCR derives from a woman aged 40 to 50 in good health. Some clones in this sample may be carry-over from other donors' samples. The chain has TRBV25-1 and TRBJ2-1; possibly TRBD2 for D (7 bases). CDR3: CASSEFKGGDFNEQFF. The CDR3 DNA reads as TGTGCCAGCAGTGAATTTAAGGGGGGGGATTTCAATGAGCAGTTCTTC.